This passage covers 18 T cell receptor beta chains from one sample sequenced in a study of shared T cell receptors in the human thymus. Here immunoSEQ multiplex PCR was the method, and the copy in TCRdb shows in-frame clones only, minus some. The repertoire holds 500,000 to 550,000 clones, with around 78% as singletons. These data also featured in a second study, about human thymus T cells.

Sequences were obtained from thymocytes. These receptors came from a boy younger than two with a congenital heart defect.

The chain has TRBV12-5 and TRBJ2-1, with 9 bases aligning to TRBD2. The J segment lost 2 bases and the V segment lost 5 bases, leaving 7 bases of the junction unmatched. CDR3 size: 16 residues. In germline, CDR1 is LGHNT, CDR2 FRNRAP. DNA of the CDR3: TGTGCTAGTGGTCCGAAGCGGGGGGATCCCTACAATGAGCAGTTCTTC. It specifies CASGPKRGDPYNEQFF.

J is TRBJ1-5 and V is TRBV28, with 10 nucleotides matching TRBD1. CDR3 size: 15 residues. The germline CDR1 and CDR2 sequences are MDHEN and SYDVKM. Trimming at V came to 5 bases and at J to 5 bases, leaving 6 bases not matched to a gene. CDR3 sequence reads: CASSMGTGAYQPQHF. CDR3 DNA: TGTGCCAGCAGTATGGGGACAGGGGCGTATCAGCCCCAGCATTTT.

This clone was counted once. CDR3 in amino acids: CASSQDSGLDRLRTQYF. The DNA of the CDR3 is TGTGCCAGCAGCCAAGATTCAGGCCTAGACAGGCTCAGGACCCAGTACTTC. This chain joins TRBV14 and TRBJ2-5; maybe TRBD1 (6 bases). This CDR3 is 17 amino acids long. V lost 0 bases to trimming and J lost 7 bases, with 21 bases between them. Germline V gene sequence: CDR1 SGHDN, CDR2 FVKESK.

This rearrangement joins TRBV27 to TRBJ1-4; 9 bases are a match to TRBD1. With 6 bases clipped from V and 8 bases from J, the junction kept 7 bases outside the gene matches. Germline V gene lookup returns CDR1 MNHEY and CDR2 SMNVEV (reference sequence). The CDR3 is 14 amino acids. CDR3 DNA: TGTGCCAGCAGCTCCGGGACAGGGTGGGAAAAACTGTTTTTT. It yields the protein CASSSGTGWEKLFF.

The chain has TRBV27 and TRBJ1-5, with 7 bases fitting TRBD1. V lost 0 bases and J lost 4; bases outside the gene matches: 15. In germline, CDR1 is MNHEY, CDR2 SMNVEV (reference sequence). The CDR3 has 19 amino acids. CDR3 nucleotides: TGTGCCAGCAGTTTATCGAAGATCGAGAACGGGACAGAAAATCAGCCCCAGCATTTT. Its translation: CASSLSKIENGTENQPQHF.

This clone was found a few times. CDR3 loop: CASSPGTGVAPQHF. The CDR3 DNA is TGTGCCAGCAGCCCCGGGACAGGGGTAGCGCCCCAGCATTTT. The chain is built from TRBV5-6 and TRBJ1-5; 10 positions agree with TRBD1. CDR1 is SGHDT and CDR2 is YYEEEE in the germline V gene. The V segment lost 4 bases and the J segment 9 bases; nucleotides outside the gene matches: 7. This CDR3 comprises 14 residues.

This clone was recorded a few times. This chain links TRBV6-5 with TRBJ2-3; TRBD2 matches 7 bases. V lost 5 bases, J lost 5 bases, and 7 bases stayed unmatched. Germline values: CDR1 MNHEY, CDR2 SVGAGI. The CDR3 loop spans 14 amino acids. DNA for the CDR3: TGTGCCAGCAGTGCCGCTAGCGGCCAAGATACGCAGTATTTT. This sequence encodes CASSAASGQDTQYF.

J is TRBJ1-2 and V is TRBV27; D not certain. V was shortened by 2 bases and J by 0 bases, with 10 bases between the two germline ends. Germline V gene sequence: CDR1 MNHEY, CDR2 SMNVEV (reference sequence). CDR3 length: 15 residues. Written as DNA, the CDR3 is TGTGCCAGCAGTTTAGGTACGGGGACTAACTATGGCTACACCTTC. Translation gives CASSLGTGTNYGYTF.

This clone turned up a few times. The V and J genes are TRBV2 and TRBJ2-7; 10 nucleotides match TRBD2. The germline CDR1 and CDR2 sequences are SNHLY and FYNNEI. This CDR3 spans 15 amino acids. J was trimmed by 2 bases and V by 7 bases; bases with no gene match: 8. In DNA, the CDR3 is TGTGCCAGCATCCCCCTAGCGGGAGAACCCTACGAGCAGTACTTC. Translated, it gives CASIPLAGEPYEQYF.

A remark on this clone: Within the sample, other DNA sequences also encode this same CDR3. This chain links TRBV30 with TRBJ2-2; 7 bases line up with TRBD2. The CDR3 has 17 residues. CDR1 and CDR2 (germline): GTSNPN, SVGIG (reference sequence). J gave up 4 bases and V 0 bases, and 11 bases lay outside the gene matches. CDR3 in DNA: TGTGCCTGGAGTGTACGTCGGACTAGTGGGAGCACCGGGGAGCTGTTTTTT. It yields the protein CAWSVRRTSGSTGELFF.

The chain employs TRBV13 and TRBJ2-2; TRBD2 matches 12 bases. This CDR3 region has 18 residues. V lost 2 bases, J lost 0 bases, and 4 bases stayed unmatched. Germline assignment: CDR1 PRHDT and CDR2 FYEKMQ (reference sequence). CDR3 sequence reads: CASSLLAGGGSNTGELFF. The DNA of the CDR3 is TGTGCCAGCAGCTTACTAGCGGGAGGGGGGTCGAACACCGGGGAGCTGTTTTTT.

The V and J genes are TRBV7-9 and TRBJ2-1; D possibly corresponds to TRBD1 (6 bases). Germline V CDR1 and CDR2: SEHNR, FQNEAQ (reference sequence). V was cut by 4 bases and J by 7 bases, with 17 bases left in between. The CDR3 has 15 residues. Written as DNA, the CDR3 is TGTGCCAGCAGCTGGGTCGGGACAAACTCTAATGAGCAGTTCTTC. Protein sequence: CASSWVGTNSNEQFF.

This clone was detected a few times. The chain uses TRBV29-1 and TRBJ2-1; D possibly corresponds to TRBD2 (5 bases). In germline, CDR1 is SQVTM, CDR2 ANQGSEA. Between the trimmed V and J ends, which lost 4 bases and 0 bases, there was a span of 10 bases. The CDR3 is 14 residues long. In nucleotides, the CDR3 is TGCAGCGTTGCGGCGGGTAGCTCCTACAATGAGCAGTTCTTC. Translated, it gives CSVAAGSSYNEQFF.

The chain links TRBV14 to TRBJ1-1; D perhaps matches TRBD1 (5 bases). The CDR3 spans 16 residues. CDR1 is SGHDN, CDR2 FVKESK, per germline. V lost 1 base, J lost 1 base, and 13 bases lay in between. The DNA of the CDR3 is TGTGCCAGCAGCCAAGGGGGACGGGGGAAGAACACTGAAGCTTTCTTT. This encodes CASSQGGRGKNTEAFF.

CDR3 in amino acids: CASSFGAPMNTEAFF. The CDR3 nucleotides read TGTGCCAGCAGTTTTGGAGCGCCGATGAACACTGAAGCTTTCTTT. V usage is TRBV28 and J usage is TRBJ1-1; no reliable D call. The V gene lost 3 bases and the J gene lost 0 bases, with 11 bases spanning the gap. This CDR3 has 15 residues. The V gene's germline CDR1 is MDHEN and CDR2 SYDVKM.

This chain uses TRBV6-1 with TRBJ2-1, with D perhaps TRBD2 (5 bases). The CDR3 has 18 amino acids. The germline V and J ends were trimmed by 2 bases and 10 bases, with 27 bases remaining between them. CDR1 is MNHNS, CDR2 SASEGT, per germline. The CDR3 here is CASSEKRASLLGKEEQFF. The DNA of the CDR3 is TGTGCCAGCAGTGAAAAACGAGCTAGCTTGCTAGGGAAGGAGGAGCAGTTCTTC.

This chain uses TRBV28 with TRBJ2-2; weak D call: TRBD1 (6 bases). The CDR3 loop spans 17 amino acids. With 0 bases removed from V and 2 bases from J, the gap between germline ends came to 13 bases. CDR1 is MDHEN and CDR2 is SYDVKM in the germline V gene. In nucleotides, the CDR3 is TGTGCCAGCAGTTTATGGTCAGGGGTGATCAACACCGGGGAGCTGTTTTTT. As protein: CASSLWSGVINTGELFF.

The chain employs TRBV5-1 and TRBJ1-2; the D is unclear. The germline V and J ends were trimmed by 3 bases and 7 bases, with 19 bases remaining between them. Germline V lookup: CDR1 SGHRS, CDR2 YFSETQ. This CDR3 is built from 15 residues. The CDR3 sequence is CASSSNREDRGGYTF. The CDR3 nucleotides read TGCGCCAGCAGCTCCAATCGGGAGGACCGGGGTGGCTACACCTTC.